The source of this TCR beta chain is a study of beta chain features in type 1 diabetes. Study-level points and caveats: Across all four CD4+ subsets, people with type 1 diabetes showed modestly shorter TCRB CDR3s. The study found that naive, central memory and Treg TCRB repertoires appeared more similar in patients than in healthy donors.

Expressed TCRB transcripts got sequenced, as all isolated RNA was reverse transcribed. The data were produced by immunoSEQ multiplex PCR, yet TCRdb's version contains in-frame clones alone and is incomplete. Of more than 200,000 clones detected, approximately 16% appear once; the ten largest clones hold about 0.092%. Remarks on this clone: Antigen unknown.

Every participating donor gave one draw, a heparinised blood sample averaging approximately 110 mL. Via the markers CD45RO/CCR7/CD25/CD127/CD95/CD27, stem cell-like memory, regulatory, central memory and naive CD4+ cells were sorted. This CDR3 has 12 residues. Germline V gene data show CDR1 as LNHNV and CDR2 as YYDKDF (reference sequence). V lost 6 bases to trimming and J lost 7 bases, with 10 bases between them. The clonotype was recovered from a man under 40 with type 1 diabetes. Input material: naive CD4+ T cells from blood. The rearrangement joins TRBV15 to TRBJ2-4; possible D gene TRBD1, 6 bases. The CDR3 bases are TGTGCCACCAGTAGGACAGAGAACATTCAGTACTTC. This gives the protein CATSRTENIQYF.